The sequence of this T cell receptor (beta chain) was determined in a study of cytomegalovirus exposure and HLA in healthy donors. Study-wide results and limits: Rare TCR sequences predominated, though certain public TCRs were found in many donors. According to a later analysis, donors in an Asian-associated ancestry cluster reportedly had fewer N-insertions than the roughly 660-donor mean.

Each donor was nominally healthy when sampled (though unrecorded immune exposures were likely). Note on this clone: Antigen unknown.

The CDR3 sequence is 14 residues long. CDR1 is WSHSY, CDR2 SAAADI, per germline. The ends lost 8 bases at V and 1 base at J; junction bases unmatched: 5. PCR involved 60 Vbeta and 13 Jbeta primers. Measured with immunoSEQ multiplex PCR; TCRdb has only the in-frame clones, and not every one. Here the sample spans under 130,000 clones, 70% to 80% being singletons. The sample consisted of PBMCs. This clonotype was sampled from a middle-aged woman in good health and CMV-seronegative. The rearrangement links TRBV10-2 to TRBJ2-5; 9 bases map to TRBD1. As DNA, the CDR3 is TGCGCCAGCCGGACAGGGGATTTCCAAGAGACCCAGTACTTC. Translated: CASRTGDFQETQYF.